The T cell receptor beta chain described here comes from a study of response to subunit inactivated influenza vaccine. The CDR3 runs to 16 residues. Germline-derived CDR1 and CDR2 are SGHTA and FQGNSA. J lost 1 base, V lost 1 base, and 3 bases had no gene match. TCRdb redid the calling of the RT-PCR reads with MiXCR, one entry per CDR3 protein. The sample includes under 200,000 distinct CDR3 sequences, about 11% of them seen just once. Sequenced material: CD8+ T cells sorted from PBMCs, taken about 24 months after vaccination. The origin of this receptor is a man aged 45 to 75 who received an inactivated influenza vaccine. The chain recombines TRBV7-2 with TRBJ2-3, with 9 bases lining up with TRBD2. The CDR3 DNA is TGTGCCAGCAGCTTAGTTAGCGGGGGACGCACAGATACGCAGTATTTT. Amino acids: CASSLVSGGRTDTQYF.